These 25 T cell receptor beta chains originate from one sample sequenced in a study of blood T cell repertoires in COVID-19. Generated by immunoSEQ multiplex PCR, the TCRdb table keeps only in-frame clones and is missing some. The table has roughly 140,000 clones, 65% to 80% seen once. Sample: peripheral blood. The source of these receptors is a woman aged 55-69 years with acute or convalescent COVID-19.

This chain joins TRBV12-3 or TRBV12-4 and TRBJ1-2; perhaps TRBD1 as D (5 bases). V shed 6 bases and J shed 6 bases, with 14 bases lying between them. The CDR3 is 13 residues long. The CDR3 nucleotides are TGTGCCAGCAGCACGGGGGGAGGGGATGGCTACACCTTC. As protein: CASSTGGGDGYTF.

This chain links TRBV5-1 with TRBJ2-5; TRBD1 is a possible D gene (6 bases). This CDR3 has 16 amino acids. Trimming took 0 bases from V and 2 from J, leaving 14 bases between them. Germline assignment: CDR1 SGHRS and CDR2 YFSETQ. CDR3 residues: CASSLAIGRGQETQYF. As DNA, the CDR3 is TGCGCCAGCAGCTTGGCCATCGGCAGGGGACAAGAGACCCAGTACTTC. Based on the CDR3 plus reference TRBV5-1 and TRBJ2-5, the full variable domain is KAGVTQTPRYLIKTRGQQVTLSCSPISGHRSVSWYQQTPGQGLQFLFEYFSETQRNKGNFPGRFSGRQFSNSRSEMNVSTLELGDSALYLCASSLAIGRGQETQYFGPGTRLLVL.

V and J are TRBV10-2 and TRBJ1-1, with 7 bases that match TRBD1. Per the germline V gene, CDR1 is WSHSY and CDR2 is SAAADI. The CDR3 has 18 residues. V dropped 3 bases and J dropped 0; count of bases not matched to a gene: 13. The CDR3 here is CASSDPQTGRPMNTEAFF. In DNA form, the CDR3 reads TGCGCCAGCAGTGACCCCCAGACAGGGCGGCCCATGAACACTGAAGCTTTCTTT.

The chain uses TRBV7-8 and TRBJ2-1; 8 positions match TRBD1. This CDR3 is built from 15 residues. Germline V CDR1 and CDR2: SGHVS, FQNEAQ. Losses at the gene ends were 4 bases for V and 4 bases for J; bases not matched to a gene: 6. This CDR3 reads CASSYRDRPYNEQFF. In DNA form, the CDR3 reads TGTGCCAGCAGCTACCGGGACAGGCCGTACAATGAGCAGTTCTTC.

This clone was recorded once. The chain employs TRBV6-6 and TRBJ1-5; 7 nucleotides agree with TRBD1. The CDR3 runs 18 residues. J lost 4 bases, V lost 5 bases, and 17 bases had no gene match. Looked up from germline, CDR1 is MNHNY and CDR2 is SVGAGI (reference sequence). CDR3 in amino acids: CASSRIQGGRSPNQPQHF. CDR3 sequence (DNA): TGTGCCAGCAGTCGAATACAAGGGGGCAGGAGCCCGAATCAGCCCCAGCATTTT.

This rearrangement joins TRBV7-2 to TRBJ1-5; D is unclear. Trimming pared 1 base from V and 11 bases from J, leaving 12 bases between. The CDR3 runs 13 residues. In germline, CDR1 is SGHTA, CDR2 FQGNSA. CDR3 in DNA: TGTGCCAGCAGCTTAGGGGTGGGCAGAACCCAGCATTTT. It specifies CASSLGVGRTQHF.

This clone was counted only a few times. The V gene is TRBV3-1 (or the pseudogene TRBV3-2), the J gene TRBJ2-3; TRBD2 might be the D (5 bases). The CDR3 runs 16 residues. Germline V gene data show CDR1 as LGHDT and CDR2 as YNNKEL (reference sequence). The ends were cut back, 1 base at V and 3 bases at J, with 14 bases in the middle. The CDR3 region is CASSQGIREGTDTQYF. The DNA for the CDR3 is TGTGCCAGCAGCCAAGGGATACGGGAAGGGACAGATACGCAGTATTTT.

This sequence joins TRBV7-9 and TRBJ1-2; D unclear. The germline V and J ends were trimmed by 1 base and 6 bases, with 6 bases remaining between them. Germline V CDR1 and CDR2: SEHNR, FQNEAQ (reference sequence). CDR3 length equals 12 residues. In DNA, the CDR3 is TGTGCCAGCAGCTTAGTTACGGATGGCTACACCTTC. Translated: CASSLVTDGYTF.

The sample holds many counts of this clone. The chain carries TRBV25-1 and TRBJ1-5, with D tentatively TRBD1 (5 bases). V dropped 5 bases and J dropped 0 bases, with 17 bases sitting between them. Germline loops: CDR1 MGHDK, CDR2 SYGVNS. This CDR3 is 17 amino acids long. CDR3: CASSQTRGRDSNQPQHF. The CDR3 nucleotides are TGTGCCAGCAGTCAAACCCGAGGCAGGGATAGCAATCAGCCCCAGCATTTT. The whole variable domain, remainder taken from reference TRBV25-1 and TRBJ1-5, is EADIYQTPRYLVIGTGKKITLECSQTMGHDKMYWYQQDPGMELHLIHYSYGVNSTEKGDLSSESTVSRIRTEHFPLTLESARPSHTSQYLCASSQTRGRDSNQPQHFGDGTRLSIL.

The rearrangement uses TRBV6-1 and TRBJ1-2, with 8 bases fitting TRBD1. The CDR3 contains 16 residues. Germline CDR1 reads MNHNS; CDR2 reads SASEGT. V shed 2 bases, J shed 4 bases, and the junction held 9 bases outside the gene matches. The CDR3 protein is CASSEFLRDRTYGYTF. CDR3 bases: TGTGCCAGCAGTGAATTCCTAAGGGACAGGACCTATGGCTACACCTTC.

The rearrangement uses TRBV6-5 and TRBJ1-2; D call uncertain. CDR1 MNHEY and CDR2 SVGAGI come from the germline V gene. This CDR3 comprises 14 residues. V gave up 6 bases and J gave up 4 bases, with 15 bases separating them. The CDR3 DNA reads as TGTGCCAGCAGGGTTCCGGGGAGGTCCTATGGCTACACCTTC. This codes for CASRVPGRSYGYTF.

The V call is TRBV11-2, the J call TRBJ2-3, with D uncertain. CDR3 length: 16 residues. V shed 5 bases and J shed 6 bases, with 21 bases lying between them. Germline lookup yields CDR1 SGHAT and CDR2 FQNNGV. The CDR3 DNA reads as TGTGCCAGCAGCCAATGGGTTTGGAAGGTCGGGGATACGCAGTATTTT. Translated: CASSQWVWKVGDTQYF. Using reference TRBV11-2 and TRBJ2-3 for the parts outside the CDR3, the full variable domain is EAGVAQSPRYKIIEKRQSVAFWCNPISGHATLYWYQQILGQGPKLLIQFQNNGVVDDSQLPKDRFSAERLKGVDSTLKIQPAKLEDSAVYLCASSQWVWKVGDTQYFGPGTRLTVL.

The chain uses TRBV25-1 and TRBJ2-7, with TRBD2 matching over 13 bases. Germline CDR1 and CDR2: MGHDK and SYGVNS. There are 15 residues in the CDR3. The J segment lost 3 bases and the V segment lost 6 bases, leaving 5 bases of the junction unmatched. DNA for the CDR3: TGTGCCAGCAGCGTCGGGACTAGCGGGATCTACGAGCAGTACTTC. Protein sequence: CASSVGTSGIYEQYF.

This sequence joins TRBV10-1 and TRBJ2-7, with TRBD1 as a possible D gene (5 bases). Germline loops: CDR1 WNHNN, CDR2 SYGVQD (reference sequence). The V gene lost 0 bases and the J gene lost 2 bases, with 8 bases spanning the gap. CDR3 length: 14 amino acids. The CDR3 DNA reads TGCGCCAGCAGTGAGTCAATGGGGCCCTACGAGCAGTACTTC. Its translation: CASSESMGPYEQYF.

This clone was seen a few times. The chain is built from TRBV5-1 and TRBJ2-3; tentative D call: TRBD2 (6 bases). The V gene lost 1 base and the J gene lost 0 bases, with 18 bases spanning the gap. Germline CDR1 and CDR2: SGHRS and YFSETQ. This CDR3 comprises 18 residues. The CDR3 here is CASSLFWRVDASTDTQYF. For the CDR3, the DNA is TGCGCCAGCAGCTTGTTCTGGAGGGTAGACGCTAGCACAGATACGCAGTATTTT.

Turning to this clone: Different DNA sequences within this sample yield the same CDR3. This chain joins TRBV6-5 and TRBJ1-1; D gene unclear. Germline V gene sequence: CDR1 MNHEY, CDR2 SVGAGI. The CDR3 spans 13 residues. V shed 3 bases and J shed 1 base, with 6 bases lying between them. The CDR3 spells CASSYEENTEAFF. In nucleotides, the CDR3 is TGTGCCAGCAGTTATGAGGAGAACACTGAAGCTTTCTTT.

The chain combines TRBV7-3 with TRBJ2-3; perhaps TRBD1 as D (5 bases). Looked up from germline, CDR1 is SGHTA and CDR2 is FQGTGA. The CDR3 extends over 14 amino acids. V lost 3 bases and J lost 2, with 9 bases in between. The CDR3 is CASSLDIHTDTQYF. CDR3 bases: TGTGCCAGCAGCTTGGACATCCACACAGATACGCAGTATTTT.

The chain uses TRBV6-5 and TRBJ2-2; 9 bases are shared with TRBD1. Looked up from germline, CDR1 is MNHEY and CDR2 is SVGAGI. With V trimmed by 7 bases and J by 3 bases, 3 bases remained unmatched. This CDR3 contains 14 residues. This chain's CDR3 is CASNRGLDTGELFF. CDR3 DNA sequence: TGTGCCAGCAACAGGGGGCTAGACACCGGGGAGCTGTTTTTT.

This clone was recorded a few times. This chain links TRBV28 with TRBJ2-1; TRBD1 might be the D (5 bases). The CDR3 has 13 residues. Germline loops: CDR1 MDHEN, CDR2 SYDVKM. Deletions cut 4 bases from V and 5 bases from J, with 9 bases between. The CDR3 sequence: CASSWQGNNEQFF. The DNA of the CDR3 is TGTGCCAGCAGTTGGCAGGGTAACAATGAGCAGTTCTTC.

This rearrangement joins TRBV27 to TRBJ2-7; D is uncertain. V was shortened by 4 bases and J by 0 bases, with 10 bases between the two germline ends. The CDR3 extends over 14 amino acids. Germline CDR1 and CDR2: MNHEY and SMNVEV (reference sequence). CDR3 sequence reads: CASSSHMNSYEQYF. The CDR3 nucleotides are TGTGCCAGCAGTTCCCACATGAACTCCTACGAGCAGTACTTC.

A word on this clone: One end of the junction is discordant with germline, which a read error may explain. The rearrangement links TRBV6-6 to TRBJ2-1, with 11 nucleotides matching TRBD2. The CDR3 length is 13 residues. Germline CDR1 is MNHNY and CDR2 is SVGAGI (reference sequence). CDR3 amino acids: CASTLLAGDEPVF. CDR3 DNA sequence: TGTGCCAGCACCCTACTAGCGGGAGACGAGCCGGTCTTC.

The CDR3 is CASSDTISNQPQHF. In DNA, the CDR3 is TGTGCCAGCAGCGACACGATTAGCAATCAGCCCCAGCATTTT. The chain joins TRBV2 to TRBJ1-5; D remains ambiguous. There are 14 residues in the CDR3. The V end was cut by 6 bases, the J end by 0 bases, with 9 bases between. Germline lookup yields CDR1 SNHLY and CDR2 FYNNEI.

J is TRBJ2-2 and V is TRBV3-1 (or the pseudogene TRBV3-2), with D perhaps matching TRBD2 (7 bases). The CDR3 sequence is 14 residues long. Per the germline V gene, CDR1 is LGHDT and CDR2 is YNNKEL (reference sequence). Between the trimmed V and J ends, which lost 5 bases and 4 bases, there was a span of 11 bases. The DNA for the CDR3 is TGTGCCAGCAGCGAGAGGGGGGGCACCGGGGAGCTGTTTTTT. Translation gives CASSERGGTGELFF.

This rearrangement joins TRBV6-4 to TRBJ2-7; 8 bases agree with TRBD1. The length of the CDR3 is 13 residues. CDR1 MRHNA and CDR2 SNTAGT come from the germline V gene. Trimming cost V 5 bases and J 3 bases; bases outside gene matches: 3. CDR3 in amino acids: CASSHGQGYEQYF. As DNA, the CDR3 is TGTGCCAGCAGTCACGGACAGGGCTACGAGCAGTACTTC.

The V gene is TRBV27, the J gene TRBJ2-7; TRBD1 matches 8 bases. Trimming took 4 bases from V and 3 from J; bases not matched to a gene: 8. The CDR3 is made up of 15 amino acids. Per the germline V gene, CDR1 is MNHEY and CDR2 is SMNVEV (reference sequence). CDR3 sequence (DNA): TGTGCCAGCAGTTCGAATTGGGACAGGAACTACGAGCAGTACTTC. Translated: CASSSNWDRNYEQYF.